One sample yielded the 19 T cell receptor beta chains listed below, sequenced in a study of blood T cells in healthy people across ages. A second PCR of about 7 to 12 cycles used a sample-barcoded 5' primer and a J-beta primer mix. TCRdb reprocessed the 5' RACE reads with MiXCR, giving one entry per CDR3 protein. The data hold roughly 700,000 distinct CDR3 sequences, with about 52% observed a single time. The sequencing sample was made of blood. These receptors came from a woman aged 55-69 years in good health.

The V gene is TRBV7-8, the J gene TRBJ2-1; D is unclear. The J call may not be correct, given that the DNA end is closer to TRBJ2-7. Per germline, CDR1 SGHVS and CDR2 FQNEAQ. CDR3 size: 17 residues. In DNA, the CDR3 is TGTGCCAGCAGCTTAATGTACGGCGGAAGTTCCTACAATGAGCAGTACTTC. It is translated as CASSLMYGGSSYNEQYF.

The gene calls are TRBV29-1 and TRBJ1-2; D gene uncertain. Germline assignment: CDR1 SQVTM and CDR2 ANQGSEA. V lost 1 base, J lost 9 bases, and 9 bases lay in between. The CDR3 totals 11 residues. The CDR3 reads CSVEGRGSYTF. The CDR3 coding sequence is TGCAGCGTTGAAGGGCGTGGAAGCTACACCTTC.

The chain carries TRBV20-1 and TRBJ2-1; 8 bases align to TRBD2. Unmatched junction bases numbered 12, after V lost 0 bases and J lost 8 bases. This CDR3 has 16 residues. In germline, CDR1 is DFQATT, CDR2 SNEGSKA (reference sequence). The CDR3 DNA sequence: TGCAGTGCTAGAGACCCGGGTAGCGGGACCTCGGATGAGCAGTTCTTC. Its translation is CSARDPGSGTSDEQFF.

This clonotype turned up a few times. The V and J genes are TRBV12-3 or TRBV12-4 and TRBJ1-6; a weak D match, TRBD1 (6 bases). This CDR3 region has 14 residues. V was cut by 5 bases and J by 5 bases, with 10 bases left in between. CDR3 DNA sequence: TGTGCCAGCAGTCTGGGACAAGATAATTCACCCCTCCACTTT. It is translated as CASSLGQDNSPLHF.

This chain links TRBV5-1 with TRBJ2-1; 12 nucleotides align to TRBD2. The CDR3 length is 16 residues. The J segment lost 4 bases and the V segment lost 0 bases, leaving 2 bases of the junction unmatched. In germline, CDR1 is SGHRS, CDR2 YFSETQ. The DNA of the CDR3 is TGCGCCAGCAGCTTGGGGACTAGCGGGGTTTACAATGAGCAGTTCTTC. Translated: CASSLGTSGVYNEQFF.

J is TRBJ1-2 and V is TRBV29-1, with TRBD1 matching 8 bases. The germline V gene encodes CDR1 SQVTM and CDR2 ANQGSEA. CDR3 length equals 15 residues. The V gene end was trimmed by 3 bases and the J gene end by 0 bases; junction bases not matched to a gene: 6. The CDR3 DNA reads TGCAGCGTTGAGGGGACAGGCACTTCTAACTATGGCTACACCTTC. Its translation is CSVEGTGTSNYGYTF.

The rearrangement joins TRBV28 to TRBJ2-5; 7 nucleotides match TRBD2. The CDR3 length is 15 residues. The V and J ends lost 2 bases and 5 bases, in that order; junction bases with no gene match: 8. Looked up from germline, CDR1 is MDHEN and CDR2 is SYDVKM. The CDR3 DNA is TGTGCCAGCAGTTTAAGGGAGCGGGGCCGGGAGACCCAGTACTTC. Translation gives CASSLRERGRETQYF.

This chain connects TRBV7-2 to TRBJ2-4; TRBD2 matches at 16 bases. Near its end, the DNA agrees better with TRBJ2-7, so the J call may be wrong. The CDR3 totals 18 residues. CDR1 is SGHTA, CDR2 FQGNSA, per germline. This CDR3 is CASSLAYTGLAGGDEQYF. The CDR3 DNA is TGTGCCAGCAGCTTAGCGTATACGGGACTAGCGGGAGGGGACGAGCAGTACTTC.

The rearrangement joins TRBV14 to TRBJ2-1; D call uncertain. Trimming cost V 1 base and J 10 bases, with 11 bases left between them. The germline gives CDR1 SGHDN, CDR2 FVKESK. This CDR3 is built from 13 residues. CDR3 DNA: TGTGCCAGCAGCCAAGTTAGAGCGTGGGAGCAGTTCTTC. This gives the protein CASSQVRAWEQFF.

Comments on this clonotype: At one boundary the junction diverges from the germline segment, which might be a read error. The chain is built from TRBV12-3 or TRBV12-4 and TRBJ1-2, with a possible D match to TRBD1 (5 bases). This CDR3 spans 15 amino acids. The CDR3 spells CASGTTREGDYGYTF. DNA for the CDR3: TGTGCCAGCGGGACTACCAGGGAAGGGGACTATGGTTACACCTTC.

The CDR3 here is CASSQATTVHDFGYTF. DNA for the CDR3: TGCGCCAGCAGCCAAGCTACGACAGTACACGATTTTGGCTACACCTTC. The chain has TRBV4-3 and TRBJ1-2; TRBD1 might be the D (5 bases). The CDR3 is made up of 16 amino acids. Trimming removed 1 base from V and 7 bases from J, with 19 bases in between. From germline, CDR1 is LGHNA and CDR2 YSLEER.

This clonotype was detected only a few times. The rearrangement links TRBV4-3 to TRBJ2-3; no clear D. Germline values: CDR1 LGHNA, CDR2 YSLEER. CDR3 length: 16 residues. Trimming left V 0 bases short and J 2 bases short, with 12 bases between. The CDR3 is CASSQDLRGFTDTQYF. CDR3 nucleotide sequence: TGCGCCAGCAGCCAAGATCTTCGAGGTTTCACAGATACGCAGTATTTT.

The chain links TRBV18 to TRBJ2-1, with 9 bases that match TRBD1. This CDR3 region has 15 residues. Germline-derived CDR1 and CDR2 are KGHSH and LQKENI. The V and J ends lost 3 bases and 3 bases, in that order; junction bases with no gene match: 3. The CDR3 reads CASSPGTGIYNEQFF. CDR3 DNA sequence: TGTGCCAGCTCACCCGGGACAGGGATCTACAATGAGCAGTTCTTC.

The genes are TRBV4-3 and TRBJ2-5; TRBD2 matches 12 bases. The CDR3 contains 14 residues. The V gene end was trimmed by 5 bases and the J gene end by 11 bases; junction bases not matched to a gene: 9. CDR1 is LGHNA and CDR2 is YSLEER in the germline V gene. The CDR3 here is CASSARLAGEQQYF. CDR3 nucleotides: TGCGCCAGCAGCGCTAGACTAGCGGGGGAACAGCAGTACTTC.

The CDR3 here is CASLGGDTGELFF. Written as DNA, the CDR3 is TGTGCCAGCCTTGGGGGAGACACCGGGGAGCTGTTTTTT. V and J are TRBV6-6 and TRBJ2-2; D may be TRBD1 or TRBD2 (5 bases each). This CDR3 contains 13 residues. V dropped 8 bases and J dropped 3 bases, with 10 bases sitting between them. CDR1 and CDR2 (germline): MNHNY, SVGAGI (reference sequence).

This sequence joins TRBV10-3 and TRBJ2-3, with D perhaps matching TRBD1 (6 bases). Germline V lookup: CDR1 ENHRY, CDR2 SYGVKD. Trimming pared 4 bases from V and 0 bases from J, leaving 8 bases between. The CDR3 totals 14 residues. Here the CDR3 reads CAISGTESTDTQYF. The CDR3 DNA is TGTGCCATCAGTGGGACAGAGAGCACAGATACGCAGTATTTT.

The chain joins TRBV5-1 to TRBJ2-1; TRBD2 matches 7 bases. The V and J ends lost 4 bases and 8 bases, in that order; junction bases with no gene match: 18. CDR3 length: 17 amino acids. The V gene's germline CDR1 is SGHRS and CDR2 YFSETQ. CDR3 coding DNA: TGCGCCAGCAGCCCCAGACCAACTAGCGACCGAGGCGATGAGCAGTTCTTC. It encodes CASSPRPTSDRGDEQFF.

V and J are TRBV20-1 and TRBJ1-2; D is possibly TRBD1 (5 bases). V dropped 3 bases and J dropped 2 bases, with 7 bases sitting between them. CDR3 length equals 12 residues. Germline loops: CDR1 DFQATT, CDR2 SNEGSKA (reference sequence). CDR3 sequence (DNA): TGCAGTGCTAGGAGGGACAACTATGGCTACACCTTC. It specifies CSARRDNYGYTF.

This clonotype was observed a handful of times. The CDR3 coding sequence is TGTGCCAGCAGCCCTCGGGCAGGGGGTAGCGGACAAGAGACCCAGTACTTC. Translation: CASSPRAGGSGQETQYF. The rearrangement links TRBV7-2 to TRBJ2-5, with a weak D call TRBD1 (7 bases). The CDR3 spans 17 residues. Looked up from germline, CDR1 is SGHTA and CDR2 is FQGNSA. V was trimmed by 5 bases and J by 2 bases, leaving 21 bases between them.